This T cell receptor beta chain derives from a study of blood T cell repertoires in COVID-19. Patients at the Seattle site were enrolled during active infection and followed longitudinally. Assay: immunoSEQ multiplex PCR; the TCRdb copy retains only in-frame clones and omits some. The sample holds some 210,000 clones, around nine tenths seen once. Material: peripheral blood. The sequence came from a man in his sixties with COVID-19, enrolled during active disease.

The CDR3 reads CASSRSGETEAFF. As DNA, the CDR3 is TGTGCCAGCAGCCGGTCCGGGGAGACTGAAGCTTTCTTT. This chain links TRBV6-5 with TRBJ1-1; D unclear. CDR1 and CDR2 from the germline V gene are MNHEY and SVGAGI. The CDR3 length is 13 residues. Trimming stripped 6 bases from V and 5 bases from J, with 13 bases between.